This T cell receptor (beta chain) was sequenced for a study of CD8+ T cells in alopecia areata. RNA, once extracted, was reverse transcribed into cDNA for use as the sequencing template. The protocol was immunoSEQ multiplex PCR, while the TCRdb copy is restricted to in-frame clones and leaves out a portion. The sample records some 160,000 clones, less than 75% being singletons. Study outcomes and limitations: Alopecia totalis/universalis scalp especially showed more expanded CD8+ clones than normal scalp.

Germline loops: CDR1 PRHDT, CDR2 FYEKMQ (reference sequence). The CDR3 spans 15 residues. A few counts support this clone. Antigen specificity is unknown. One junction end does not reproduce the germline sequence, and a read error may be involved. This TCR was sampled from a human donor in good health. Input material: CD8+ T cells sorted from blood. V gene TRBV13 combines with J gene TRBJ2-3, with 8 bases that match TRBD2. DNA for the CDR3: TGCGCCAGCAGCACACGAGCGGGAGGCACAGATACGCAGTATTTT. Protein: CASSTRAGGTDTQYF.